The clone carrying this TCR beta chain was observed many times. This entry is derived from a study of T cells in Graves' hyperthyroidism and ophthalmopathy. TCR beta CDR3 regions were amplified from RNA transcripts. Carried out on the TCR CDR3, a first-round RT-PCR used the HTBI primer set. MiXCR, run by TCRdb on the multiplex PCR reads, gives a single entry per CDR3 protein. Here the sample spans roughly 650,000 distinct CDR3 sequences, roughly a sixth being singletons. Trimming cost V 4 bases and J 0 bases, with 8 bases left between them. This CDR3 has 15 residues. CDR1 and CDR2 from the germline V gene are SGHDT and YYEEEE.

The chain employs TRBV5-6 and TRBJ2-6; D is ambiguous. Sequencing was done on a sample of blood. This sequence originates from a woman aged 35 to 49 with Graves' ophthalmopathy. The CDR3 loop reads CASSGESSGANVLTF. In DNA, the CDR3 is TGTGCCAGCAGCGGGGAAAGCTCTGGGGCCAACGTCCTGACTTTC. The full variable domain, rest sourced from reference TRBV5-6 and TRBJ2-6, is DAGVTQSPTHLIKTRGQQVTLRCSPKSGHDTVSWYQQALGQGPQFIFQYYEEEERQRGNFPDRFSGHQFPNYSSELNVNALLLGDSALYLCASSGESSGANVLTFGAGSRLTVL.